A selection of T cell receptor beta chains follows, all from one sample in a study of tumor-infiltrating lymphocytes in primary liver carcinoma. TCRdb independently ran MiXCR on the multiplex PCR reads; one entry per CDR3 protein. The table lists about 350,000 distinct CDR3 sequences, 65% of them singletons, with about 6% in the top ten. Input material: peripheral blood. The receptors come from a man between 40 and 49 years old with primary liver carcinoma and hepatitis B virus infection. Each CDR3 is given with its conserved first and last residue. D genes are given only for firm matches. Not every row has a clone size; where given, it reads once, few, many or a size class.

cdr3_aa: CASSYSPPGEQFF; cdr3_nt: TGTGCCAGCAGTTATTCCCCGCCCGGTGAGCAGTTCTTC; v_call: TRBV12-3/TRBV12-4; clone_size: NA; j_call: TRBJ2-1; d_call: NA
cdr3_aa: CANSLAGVNAEAFF; cdr3_nt: TGTGCCAACAGCTTAGCGGGGGTCAACGCTGAAGCTTTCTTT; v_call: TRBV11-2; clone_size: NA; j_call: TRBJ1-1; d_call: NA
cdr3_aa: CASSLGAGDWGDTQHF; cdr3_nt: TGCGCCAGCAGCTTGGGAGCGGGGGATTGGGGAGATACACAGCATTTT; v_call: TRBV5-1; clone_size: NA; j_call: TRBJ1-5; d_call: NA
cdr3_aa: CASTNRGSNTIYF; cdr3_nt: TGTGCCAGCACCAACAGGGGATCAAACACCATATATTTT; v_call: TRBV5-4; clone_size: NA; j_call: TRBJ1-3; d_call: TRBD1
cdr3_aa: CASILVGRGGYTF; cdr3_nt: TGTGCCAGCATCTTGGTTGGGAGAGGAGGCTATACCTTC; v_call: TRBV5-6; clone_size: NA; j_call: TRBJ1-2; d_call: NA
cdr3_aa: CSADCDRDEQFF; cdr3_nt: TGCAGCGCTGATTGTGACAGGGATGAGCAGTTCTTC; v_call: TRBV29-1; clone_size: NA; j_call: TRBJ2-1; d_call: TRBD1
cdr3_aa: CASSTAGSRVTYEQYF; cdr3_nt: TGTGCCAGCAGCACGGCAGGAAGTCGAGTGACCTACGAGCAGTACTTC; v_call: TRBV5-6; clone_size: NA; j_call: TRBJ2-7; d_call: NA
cdr3_aa: CASSLRTGGYNEQFF; cdr3_nt: TGTGCCAGCAGCTTAAGGACAGGGGGCTACAATGAGCAGTTCTTC; v_call: TRBV11-2; clone_size: many; j_call: TRBJ2-1; d_call: TRBD1
cdr3_aa: CASSLAPGQWMYEQYF; cdr3_nt: TGTGCCAGCAGCTTGGCCCCGGGACAGTGGATGTACGAGCAGTACTTC; v_call: TRBV5-4; clone_size: NA; j_call: TRBJ2-7; d_call: TRBD1
cdr3_aa: CASSPDRASGSPPFF; cdr3_nt: TGTGCCAGCAGTCCCGACAGGGCTAGCGGGAGCCCACCGTTCTTC; v_call: TRBV11-2; clone_size: NA; j_call: TRBJ2-1; d_call: TRBD2
cdr3_aa: CASSRTTGDEQYF; cdr3_nt: TGTGCCAGCAGCCGAACTACAGGGGACGAGCAGTACTTC; v_call: TRBV5-6; clone_size: few; j_call: TRBJ2-7; d_call: TRBD1
cdr3_aa: CASSFRQANQPQHF; cdr3_nt: TGTGCCAGCAGCTTCCGACAGGCGAATCAGCCCCAGCATTTT; v_call: TRBV5-6; clone_size: many; j_call: TRBJ1-5; d_call: NA
cdr3_aa: CASSYSADSGANVLTF; cdr3_nt: TGTGCCAGCAGTTACTCGGCAGACTCTGGGGCCAACGTCCTGACTTTC; v_call: TRBV6-5; clone_size: many; j_call: TRBJ2-6; d_call: NA
cdr3_aa: CASSRRENYGYTF; cdr3_nt: TGTGCCAGCAGCAGGAGGGAAAACTATGGGTACACCTTC; v_call: TRBV7-9; clone_size: NA; j_call: TRBJ1-2; d_call: NA
cdr3_aa: CASRPSSLNTEAFF; cdr3_nt: TGTGCCAGCCGGCCGAGTAGTCTGAACACTGAAGCTTTCTTT; v_call: TRBV6-5; clone_size: NA; j_call: TRBJ1-1; d_call: NA
cdr3_aa: CASSLGQGELSNQPQHF; cdr3_nt: TGTGCCAGCAGCTTAGGACAGGGGGAACTTAGCAATCAGCCCCAGCATTTT; v_call: TRBV7-6; clone_size: few; j_call: TRBJ1-5; d_call: TRBD1
cdr3_aa: CASSFQGLPNTDTQYF; cdr3_nt: TGTGCCAGCAGTTTCCAGGGACTTCCAAACACAGATACGCAGTATTTT; v_call: TRBV2; clone_size: few; j_call: TRBJ2-3; d_call: NA
cdr3_aa: CASSRTGTSLETQYF; cdr3_nt: TGCGCCAGCAGCCGAACCGGGACTAGCCTAGAGACCCAGTACTTC; v_call: TRBV5-1; clone_size: NA; j_call: TRBJ2-5; d_call: TRBD2
cdr3_aa: CASSQNYEQYF; cdr3_nt: TGTGCCAGCAGTCAGAACTACGAGCAGTACTTC; v_call: TRBV6-5; clone_size: medium-sized; j_call: TRBJ2-7; d_call: NA
cdr3_aa: CASSLSLSYGYTF; cdr3_nt: TGCGCCAGCAGCTTGTCTCTGTCCTATGGCTACACCTTC; v_call: TRBV5-1; clone_size: NA; j_call: TRBJ1-2; d_call: NA
cdr3_aa: CAISPTLAGNTVYF; cdr3_nt: TGTGCCATCAGCCCCACCCTCGCTGGAAACACCGTATATTTT; v_call: TRBV11-2; clone_size: NA; j_call: TRBJ1-3; d_call: NA
cdr3_aa: CSAVLGSFGEQYF; cdr3_nt: TGCAGCGCGGTCCTCGGCAGTTTTGGCGAGCAGTACTTC; v_call: TRBV29-1; clone_size: many; j_call: TRBJ2-7; d_call: NA
cdr3_aa: CASSLGTGLNQPQHF; cdr3_nt: TGTGCCAGCAGCTTAGGGACAGGGCTCAATCAGCCCCAGCATTTT; v_call: TRBV7-9; clone_size: few; j_call: TRBJ1-5; d_call: TRBD1
cdr3_aa: CASSQLTSTDTRYF; cdr3_nt: TGTGCCAGCAGCCAGCTTACTAGCACAGATACACGGTATTTT; v_call: TRBV11-2; clone_size: NA; j_call: TRBJ2-3; d_call: NA
cdr3_aa: CASGEAELAGNKEQFF; cdr3_nt: TGTGCCAGTGGCGAAGCCGAACTAGCGGGAAACAAAGAGCAGTTCTTT; v_call: TRBV11-3; clone_size: NA; j_call: TRBJ2-1; d_call: TRBD2
cdr3_aa: CASSLAGTDTDTQYF; cdr3_nt: TGCGCCAGCAGCCTGGCCGGGACAGACACAGATACGCAGTATTTT; v_call: TRBV4-3; clone_size: many; j_call: TRBJ2-3; d_call: TRBD1
cdr3_aa: CAWSVLGETEYF; cdr3_nt: TGTGCCTGGAGTGTACTAGGAGAGACCGAGTACTTC; v_call: TRBV30; clone_size: NA; j_call: TRBJ2-5; d_call: NA